The 32 T cell receptor beta chains given below trace back to one sample, sequenced in a study of cytomegalovirus exposure and HLA in healthy donors. With 60 Vbeta and 13 Jbeta primers, the PCR was carried out. Produced via immunoSEQ multiplex PCR; TCRdb's table is partial and in-frame only. This repertoire shows fewer than 200,000 clones, about two thirds found once; its top ten account for about 2.5%. The sequencing sample was made of PBMCs. These receptors all stem from a human donor in good health.

The J gene is TRBJ1-5, the V gene TRBV19; 7 bases agree with TRBD1. Germline V gene lookup returns CDR1 LNHDA and CDR2 SQIVND (reference sequence). CDR3 length: 18 residues. J lost 8 bases, V lost 5 bases, and 21 bases had no gene match. The CDR3 bases are TGTGCCAGTAGTCAGGACCCAGGGTTGGGACAGATCTTTGAGCCCCAGCATTTT. Protein sequence: CASSQDPGLGQIFEPQHF.

Only a few counts were recorded for this clone. The CDR3 nucleotides are TGTGCCAGCAGCTTGGGGTCCAGGGCCATGAACACTGAAGCTTTCTTT. Translating it yields CASSLGSRAMNTEAFF. This chain joins TRBV5-6 and TRBJ1-1; maybe TRBD1 (5 bases). The CDR3 runs to 16 residues. Germline CDR1 SGHDT, CDR2 YYEEEE. Trimming took 0 bases from V and 0 from J, leaving 12 bases between them.

The V call is TRBV9, the J call TRBJ2-1; 8 bases align to TRBD2. This CDR3 comprises 15 residues. Germline values: CDR1 SGDLS, CDR2 YYNGEE. V lost 1 base and J lost 6; bases outside the gene matches: 6. The CDR3 DNA follows: TGTGCCAGCAGCGTATATACCGGGGGGGCCAATGAGCAGTTCTTC. Protein sequence: CASSVYTGGANEQFF.

The chain couples TRBV5-5 to TRBJ2-7, with a tentative D call TRBD1 (6 bases). The CDR3 is 14 amino acids. Germline-derived CDR1 and CDR2 are SGHKS and YYEKEE (reference sequence). The V end lost 3 bases, the J end lost 2 bases, and 12 bases lay between the germline ends. This CDR3 is CASSWTEWPYEQYF. Written as DNA, the CDR3 is TGTGCCAGCAGCTGGACAGAGTGGCCCTACGAGCAGTACTTC.

This clone showed up just a few times. This rearrangement joins TRBV4-3 to TRBJ2-7, with 13 bases fitting TRBD2. Per germline, CDR1 LGHNA and CDR2 YSLEER. The CDR3 is 15 residues long. J gave up 2 bases and V 3 bases, and 1 base lay outside the gene matches. The CDR3 coding sequence is TGCGCCAGCAGCCAGGGACTAGCGGGGACCTACGAGCAGTACTTC. Translation: CASSQGLAGTYEQYF.

J is TRBJ2-2 and V is TRBV19; TRBD1 matches at 12 bases. Trimming at V came to 5 bases and at J to 7 bases, leaving 5 bases not matched to a gene. Germline lookup yields CDR1 LNHDA and CDR2 SQIVND (reference sequence). This CDR3 is 15 amino acids long. CDR3 DNA sequence: TGTGCCAGTAGTGGGACAGGGGGCTTTGGCGGGGAGCTGTTTTTT. Amino acid sequence: CASSGTGGFGGELFF. Combining the CDR3 with reference TRBV19 and TRBJ2-2 gives the whole variable domain DGGITQSPKYLFRKEGQNVTLSCEQNLNHDAMYWYRQDPGQGLRLIYYSQIVNDFQKGDIAEGYSVSREKKESFPLTVTSAQKNPTAFYLCASSGTGGFGGELFFGEGSRLTVL.

This chain joins TRBV6-5 and TRBJ2-5; 9 bases line up with TRBD2. The junction had 6 bases not matched to a gene; V was cut back by 5 bases and J by 2 bases. Germline V gene lookup returns CDR1 MNHEY and CDR2 SVGAGI. CDR3 size: 15 residues. The CDR3 nucleotides are TGTGCCAGCAGTCGACCGGGACTAGCTCAAGAGACCCAGTACTTC. As protein: CASSRPGLAQETQYF.

The chain combines TRBV7-3 with TRBJ1-2, with 8 bases identical to TRBD1. The CDR3 loop spans 14 amino acids. Germline CDR1 reads SGHTA; CDR2 reads FQGTGA. The V gene end was trimmed by 2 bases and the J gene end by 2 bases; junction bases not matched to a gene: 1. This chain's CDR3 is CASSLAGGNYGYTF. CDR3 nucleotides: TGTGCCAGCAGCTTAGCAGGGGGCAACTATGGCTACACCTTC.

The chain is built from TRBV4-1 and TRBJ1-2; no clear D. The CDR3 extends over 14 amino acids. Germline CDR1 and CDR2: MGHRA and YSYEKL. Trimming shortened V by 1 base and J by 5 bases, and 11 bases separated the two germline ends. The CDR3 loop reads CASSQVSGSYGYTF. The CDR3 DNA follows: TGCGCCAGCAGCCAAGTCTCTGGCAGTTATGGCTACACCTTC.

This clone was observed a few times. This sequence joins TRBV6-1 and TRBJ1-6; 8 nucleotides align to TRBD1. Losses at the gene ends were 2 bases for V and 9 bases for J; bases not matched to a gene: 6. The CDR3 loop spans 15 amino acids. Germline CDR1 reads MNHNS; CDR2 reads SASEGT. Written as DNA, the CDR3 is TGTGCCAGCAGTGAAAACAGGGGGTTTCTTTCACCCCTCCACTTT. Translated, it gives CASSENRGFLSPLHF.

CDR3 loop: CASSPHSGTDTQYF. The CDR3 bases are TGCGCCAGCAGTCCCCACTCCGGCACAGATACGCAGTATTTT. The chain uses TRBV10-1 and TRBJ2-3; unclear D gene. The CDR3 has 14 residues. The germline CDR1 and CDR2 sequences are WNHNN and SYGVQD (reference sequence). V lost 5 bases and J 1 base, leaving 10 bases between the germline ends.

This chain joins TRBV9 and TRBJ2-7; D possibly corresponds to TRBD1 (6 bases). The CDR3 consists of 15 residues. Trimming cost V 2 bases and J 3 bases, with 15 bases left between them. Per the germline V gene, CDR1 is SGDLS and CDR2 is YYNGEE. The CDR3 bases are TGTGCCAGCAGCGTGGGGGCGGGCCAAAACTACGAGCAGTACTTC. It specifies CASSVGAGQNYEQYF.

This clone showed up just a few times. V usage is TRBV18 and J usage is TRBJ2-5; 7 bases are shared with TRBD1. The DNA end lines up better with TRBJ2-7; the J call may be wrong. The CDR3 consists of 15 residues. Germline V gene lookup returns CDR1 KGHSH and CDR2 LQKENI. The chain's CDR3 is CASSPRQGRGYEQYF. In DNA, the CDR3 is TGTGCCAGCTCACCGAGACAGGGAAGGGGCTACGAGCAGTACTTC.

The chain combines TRBV4-1 with TRBJ1-4, with 8 bases identical to TRBD1. J lost 2 bases, V lost 4 bases, and 6 bases had no gene match. The germline V gene encodes CDR1 MGHRA and CDR2 YSYEKL. There are 16 residues in the CDR3. The CDR3 nucleotides are TGCGCCAGCAGCCCTTCTGGACAGGGCACTAATGAAAAACTGTTTTTT. Translated, it gives CASSPSGQGTNEKLFF.

The rearrangement joins TRBV6-6 to TRBJ1-2, with D unresolved. The CDR3 has 14 residues. V was cut by 0 bases and J by 4 bases, with 9 bases left in between. CDR1 and CDR2 from the germline V gene are MNHNY and SVGAGI (reference sequence). The CDR3 sequence is CASSYSRSIYGYTF. Written as DNA, the CDR3 is TGTGCCAGCAGTTACTCGAGATCGATCTATGGCTACACCTTC.

This chain links TRBV7-3 with TRBJ1-1; TRBD1 is a possible D gene (5 bases). The CDR3 is 14 amino acids. Trimming stripped 1 base from V and 1 base from J, with 7 bases between. Looked up from germline, CDR1 is SGHTA and CDR2 is FQGTGA. CDR3 coding DNA: TGTGCCAGCAGCTTAAGCGGGGGGAACACTGAAGCTTTCTTT. Protein: CASSLSGGNTEAFF.

The V and J genes are TRBV6-6 and TRBJ1-1; a weak D match, TRBD1 (6 bases). Germline V lookup: CDR1 MNHNY, CDR2 SVGAGI (reference sequence). The germline V and J ends were trimmed by 5 bases and 6 bases, with 7 bases remaining between them. The CDR3 length is 11 residues. This CDR3 reads CASSGGAEAFF. CDR3 bases: TGTGCCAGCAGTGGGGGCGCTGAAGCTTTCTTT.

The chain combines TRBV27 with TRBJ2-7; TRBD1 agrees at 9 bases. Per the germline V gene, CDR1 is MNHEY and CDR2 is SMNVEV (reference sequence). The CDR3 has 13 amino acids. The trim removed 8 bases at V and 6 bases at J, leaving 8 bases unmatched. The CDR3 region has the DNA TGTGCCAGCGCTTGGGACAGGGAGGGCGAGCAGTACTTC. Protein product: CASAWDREGEQYF.

The chain couples TRBV18 to TRBJ2-6; D is unclear. V lost 5 bases, J lost 0 bases, and 5 bases lay in between. CDR1 is KGHSH, CDR2 LQKENI, per germline. The CDR3 has 14 residues. The CDR3 region has the DNA TGTGCCAGCTCAACAAGCTCTGGGGCCAACGTCCTGACTTTC. This gives the protein CASSTSSGANVLTF. The complete variable domain, with remaining parts taken from reference TRBV18 and TRBJ2-6, reads NAGVMQNPRHLVRRRGQEARLRCSPMKGHSHVYWYRQLPEEGLKFMVYLQKENIIDESGMPKERFSAEFPKEGPSILRIQQVVRGDSAAYFCASSTSSGANVLTFGAGSRLTVL.

On this clone: One end of the junction fails to match germline, which may point to a read error. The V gene is TRBV7-7, the J gene TRBJ2-5, with TRBD1 matching 7 bases. The CDR3 is made up of 16 amino acids. Per germline, CDR1 SSHAT and CDR2 FNYEAQ (reference sequence). DNA for the CDR3: TGTGCTAGCAGCTTAGGACAGGCGTACGTACAAGCGACCCAGTACTTC. Protein sequence: CASSLGQAYVQATQYF.

The rearrangement links TRBV2 to TRBJ2-2; tentative D call: TRBD2 (6 bases). CDR1 is SNHLY and CDR2 is FYNNEI in the germline V gene. This CDR3 has 12 residues. The V gene lost 8 bases and the J gene lost 8 bases, with 12 bases spanning the gap. Here the CDR3 DNA reads TGTGCCAGCGAAAGGGAGGCGGGGGAGCTGTTTTTT. Translated, it gives CASEREAGELFF.

This clone was seen more than once but under ten times. This chain joins TRBV6-1 and TRBJ1-5, with D unresolved. Germline CDR1 MNHNS, CDR2 SASEGT. Trimming shortened V by 6 bases and J by 2 bases, and 8 bases separated the two germline ends. This CDR3 spans 13 amino acids. CDR3 loop: CASSLQGNQPQHF. CDR3 coding DNA: TGTGCCAGCAGCCTGCAGGGCAATCAGCCCCAGCATTTT.

The chain is built from TRBV9 and TRBJ2-1, with 9 bases that match TRBD2. Per the germline V gene, CDR1 is SGDLS and CDR2 is YYNGEE. Trimming at V came to 0 bases and at J to 6 bases, leaving 10 bases not matched to a gene. The length of the CDR3 is 17 residues. The CDR3 sequence: CASSVGAWLAGTNEQFF. The CDR3 bases are TGTGCCAGCAGCGTAGGGGCCTGGCTAGCGGGGACCAATGAGCAGTTCTTC.

The CDR3 is CASTTAAGGTYEQYF. CDR3 bases: TGTGCCAGCACCACGGCGGCTGGAGGAACCTACGAGCAGTACTTC. V is TRBV6-6 and J is TRBJ2-7, with D possibly TRBD2 on 5 matching bases. Trimming cost V 7 bases and J 2 bases, with 18 bases left between them. The V gene's germline CDR1 is MNHNY and CDR2 SVGAGI (reference sequence). The CDR3 is made up of 15 amino acids.

V is TRBV30 and J is TRBJ1-2; possible D gene TRBD1, 5 bases. V was shortened by 0 bases and J by 3 bases, with 8 bases between the two germline ends. The germline gives CDR1 GTSNPN, CDR2 SVGIG (reference sequence). The CDR3 is 13 residues long. The CDR3 nucleotides are TGTGCCTGGAGTGTACAGGCGGACTATGGCTACACCTTC. This codes for CAWSVQADYGYTF.

This sequence joins TRBV18 and TRBJ1-2; TRBD1 agrees at 7 bases. The CDR3 sequence is 16 residues long. The V segment lost 3 bases and the J segment 2 bases; nucleotides outside the gene matches: 9. Per germline, CDR1 KGHSH and CDR2 LQKENI. The CDR3 DNA is TGTGCCAGCTCACCTACTAGACAGGGACCGAACTATGGCTACACCTTC. Translation gives CASSPTRQGPNYGYTF.

This chain connects TRBV14 to TRBJ2-5, with TRBD2 matching 9 bases. The CDR3 runs 17 residues. The germline gives CDR1 SGHDN, CDR2 FVKESK. V trimming: 3 bases; J trimming: 5 bases; junction bases outside the gene matches: 13. The chain's CDR3 is CASSQTGTSSLRETQYF. As DNA, the CDR3 is TGTGCCAGCAGCCAGACCGGGACTAGCTCCCTCCGGGAGACCCAGTACTTC.

CDR3 loop: CASSYAQGPNTEAFF. DNA for the CDR3: TGTGCCAGCAGTTACGCGCAGGGGCCGAACACTGAAGCTTTCTTT. The chain recombines TRBV6-5 with TRBJ1-1, with TRBD1 as a possible D gene (6 bases). The CDR3 sequence is 15 residues long. V was pared by 2 bases and J by 1 base, with 11 bases between. Germline assignment: CDR1 MNHEY and CDR2 SVGAGI.

The V call is TRBV11-3, the J call TRBJ2-2; a weak D match, TRBD1 (6 bases). Germline V CDR1 and CDR2: SGHNT, YENEEA. Trimming shortened V by 1 base and J by 7 bases, and 10 bases separated the two germline ends. The CDR3 covers 14 residues. DNA of the CDR3: TGTGCCAGCAGCTTAGGCAGGGGCGTCGGGGAGCTGTTTTTT. Its translation: CASSLGRGVGELFF.

The chain links TRBV10-3 to TRBJ1-2; no clear D. Trimming took off 3 bases at V and 6 bases at J, with 11 bases between the two ends. CDR1 ENHRY and CDR2 SYGVKD come from the germline V gene. CDR3 length: 13 residues. The CDR3 spells CAISDSSMDGYTF. Here the CDR3 DNA reads TGTGCCATCAGTGACTCGTCTATGGATGGCTACACCTTC.

V is TRBV21-1 and J is TRBJ2-7; no DNA check was done on the table's D call, TRBD1. TRBV21-1 is labeled a pseudogene. CDR3 length: 16 amino acids. The CDR3 sequence is CASSKALDSLPIEQYF. The DNA for the CDR3 is TGTGCCAGCAGCAAAGCCCTCGACAGTCTCCCAATCGAGCAGTACTTC.

V is TRBV14 and J is TRBJ1-4, with D possibly matching TRBD1 (6 bases). Germline V gives CDR1 SGHDN, CDR2 FVKESK. Trimming took off 4 bases at V and 6 bases at J, with 12 bases between the two ends. The length of the CDR3 is 14 residues. CDR3 sequence: CASSLRRTDEKLFF. Here the CDR3 DNA reads TGTGCCAGCAGCCTGCGGCGGACAGATGAAAAACTGTTTTTT.